What follows is one T cell receptor beta chain and its context. The CDR3 extends over 12 amino acids. The germline CDR1 and CDR2 sequences are SGHRS and YFSETQ. Trimming shortened V by 1 base and J by 3 bases, and 4 bases separated the two germline ends. This specimen belongs to a study of technical replicates of blood from a few donors. Method: immunoSEQ multiplex PCR; TCRdb's copy keeps in-frame clones and lacks some. This table has tens of thousands of clones, 95% to 98% appearing once. The rearrangement joins TRBV5-1 to TRBJ2-5; no clear D gene. This clonotype was obtained from a human donor in good health. Source material: T cells isolated from PBMCs. The CDR3 sequence is CASSLTKETQYF. CDR3 DNA sequence: TGCGCCAGCAGCTTGACAAAAGAGACCCAGTACTTC.